This T cell receptor beta chain was sequenced for a study of human T cells and chemical hapten exposure. Study-wide results and caveats: While controls formed fewer of them, expanded TCRs formed significantly more large CDR3 similarity clusters.

About this clonotype: The antigen remains undetermined.

Authors' data handling: The number of TCRs in each sample had a median of 95,638 and spanned about 20,000 to 700,000. MiXCR was run by TCRdb on the RACE reads, yielding one entry per CDR3 protein. The V and J calls were not made by the authors but by TCRdb's processing. The repertoire holds more than 150,000 distinct CDR3 sequences, with around 30% as singletons. V was clipped by 5 bases and J by 0 bases, with 11 bases between them. Looked up from germline, CDR1 is MDHEN and CDR2 is SYDVKM. The CDR3 spans 15 residues. As for time point: pre-sensitization, week 0. Treatment defined: therapeutic diphenylcyclopropenone sensitization with weekly scalp DPC. Total RNA came from unfractionated whole blood.

The sample consisted of whole blood, taken in connection with sensitization to the hapten diphenylcyclopropenone (DPC). The source is a woman aged 25-40 years with alopecia areata. Some clones in this sample may be carry-over from other donors' samples. J is TRBJ2-1 and V is TRBV28; D gene uncertain. CDR3 amino acids: CASSPPTSSYNEQFF. The CDR3 region has the DNA TGTGCCAGCAGTCCCCCAACGAGCTCCTACAATGAGCAGTTCTTC.